The sequence of this T cell receptor (beta chain) was determined in a study of cytomegalovirus exposure and HLA in healthy donors. PCR amplification relied on 60 Vbeta primers (plus 13 Jbeta primers). Sequenced by immunoSEQ multiplex PCR; TCRdb stores in-frame clones only, minus some. The sample has 100,000 to 150,000 clones, 74% seen once; the top ten hold about 4%. From germline, CDR1 is SGHRS and CDR2 YFSETQ. Trimming left V 8 bases short and J 1 base short, with 13 bases between. The CDR3 is 13 amino acids. The sequenced sample was PBMCs. The source of this sequence is a woman in her fifties or sixties in good health and CMV-seropositive. This chain links TRBV5-1 with TRBJ2-7, with D possibly matching TRBD2 (5 bases). This CDR3 is CASRWGDSYEQYF. CDR3 bases: TGCGCCAGTCGGTGGGGAGATTCCTACGAGCAGTACTTC.